Each of the 18 T cell receptor beta chains below was sequenced from the same sample in a study of resident and recirculating memory T cells in vitiligo. Clones were read by immunoSEQ multiplex PCR, and TCRdb kept only the in-frame ones, dropping some. The sample consists of 75,000 to 95,000 clones, around 92% of them appearing once. Sequencing was performed on blood. The receptors here all came from a male donor with vitiligo.

The rearrangement joins TRBV5-5 to TRBJ1-3; TRBD1 matches at 7 bases. Trimming took 0 bases from V and 2 from J; bases not matched to a gene: 2. CDR1 and CDR2 from the germline V gene are SGHKS and YYEKEE (reference sequence). This CDR3 has 15 residues. CDR3 sequence: CASSLEGAAGNTIYF. CDR3 bases: TGTGCCAGCAGCTTGGAGGGGGCCGCTGGAAACACCATATATTTT.

This CDR3 is CASSAGYEQYF. As DNA, the CDR3 is TGTGCCAGCAGTGCGGGCTACGAGCAGTACTTC. The V gene is TRBV6-1, the J gene TRBJ2-7, with D unclear. V gave up 4 bases and J gave up 3 bases, with 4 bases separating them. The CDR3 runs to 11 residues. In germline, CDR1 is MNHNS, CDR2 SASEGT.

The rearrangement joins TRBV6-5 to TRBJ2-7, with D perhaps TRBD2 (6 bases). The CDR3 totals 16 residues. Germline loops: CDR1 MNHEY, CDR2 SVGAGI. V shed 2 bases and J shed 3 bases, with 17 bases lying between them. The CDR3 region has the DNA TGTGCCAGCAGTTACACCCTCGGGACTGAAGTCTACGAGCAGTACTTC. This translates into CASSYTLGTEVYEQYF.

The chain combines TRBV11-2 with TRBJ2-3; 11 nucleotides align to TRBD2. V was clipped by 5 bases and J by 2 bases; unmatched bases: 9. This CDR3 region has 17 residues. CDR1 SGHAT and CDR2 FQNNGV come from the germline V gene. CDR3 in DNA: TGTGCCAGCAGCCCCGGGACTAGCGGAAGACCCACAGATACGCAGTATTTT. Translation gives CASSPGTSGRPTDTQYF.

V gene TRBV6-5 combines with J gene TRBJ2-3; no clear D gene. CDR1 is MNHEY, CDR2 SVGAGI, per germline. The V end lost 0 bases, the J end lost 6 bases, and 4 bases lay between the germline ends. The CDR3 totals 12 residues. DNA for the CDR3: TGTGCCAGCAGTTACTCGGGCGATACGCAGTATTTT. Its translation: CASSYSGDTQYF.

A single count supports this clone. V and J are TRBV28 and TRBJ2-7; TRBD1 matches at 7 bases. Trimming cost V 3 bases and J 6 bases; bases outside gene matches: 5. Per the germline V gene, CDR1 is MDHEN and CDR2 is SYDVKM. CDR3 length: 13 residues. The chain's CDR3 is CASSFTGVGEQYF. The CDR3 bases are TGTGCCAGCAGTTTCACAGGGGTGGGCGAGCAGTACTTC.

The rearrangement links TRBV27 to TRBJ2-1, with a tentative D call TRBD1 (6 bases). From germline, CDR1 is MNHEY and CDR2 SMNVEV (reference sequence). The V end was cut by 2 bases, the J end by 6 bases, with 11 bases between. CDR3 length: 14 amino acids. The CDR3, as DNA: TGTGCCAGCAGTTTAAATCCCAGGGGCAATGAGCAGTTCTTC. Translating it yields CASSLNPRGNEQFF.

The chain couples TRBV28 to TRBJ2-1; 10 positions agree with TRBD2. Germline CDR1 and CDR2: MDHEN and SYDVKM. The CDR3 totals 15 residues. With V trimmed by 6 bases and J by 2 bases, 4 bases remained unmatched. CDR3 nucleotides: TGTGCCAGCAGCCATAGCGGGAGGACCTACAATGAGCAGTTCTTC. Encoded protein: CASSHSGRTYNEQFF.

This clone was detected a few times. The chain couples TRBV2 to TRBJ2-4; TRBD2 aligns across 7 bases. The CDR3 is 14 amino acids. The germline gives CDR1 SNHLY, CDR2 FYNNEI. J was trimmed by 5 bases and V by 4 bases; bases with no gene match: 5. In nucleotides, the CDR3 is TGTGCCAGCAGTGTGAGCCTAGCGGAAAACATTCAGTACTTC. It codes for CASSVSLAENIQYF.

The V gene is TRBV5-5, the J gene TRBJ1-2, with a tentative D call TRBD1 (6 bases). The CDR3 sequence is 13 residues long. The germline CDR1 and CDR2 sequences are SGHKS and YYEKEE (reference sequence). With 0 bases removed from V and 4 bases from J, the gap between germline ends came to 7 bases. CDR3 sequence (DNA): TGTGCCAGCAGCTTGGTACAGGGCTATGGCTACACCTTC. Translation: CASSLVQGYGYTF.

The chain links TRBV7-3 to TRBJ2-6; TRBD1 matches 8 bases. Germline V gene sequence: CDR1 SGHTA, CDR2 FQGTGA. The V segment lost 4 bases and the J segment 4 bases; nucleotides outside the gene matches: 9. CDR3 size: 17 residues. As DNA, the CDR3 is TGTGCCAGCAGCTCACAATCAGGGGGCTCGGGGGCCAACGTCCTGACTTTC. It codes for CASSSQSGGSGANVLTF.

The chain employs TRBV4-1 and TRBJ1-4, with D possibly matching TRBD1 (6 bases). The CDR3 runs to 14 residues. The germline V gene encodes CDR1 MGHRA and CDR2 YSYEKL. With 3 bases removed from V and 4 bases from J, the gap between germline ends came to 9 bases. This CDR3 reads CASSQTGLNEKLFF. The CDR3 DNA reads as TGCGCCAGCAGCCAGACAGGTCTTAATGAAAAACTGTTTTTT.

The gene calls are TRBV30 and TRBJ1-2; D is unresolved. The germline V gene has CDR1 GTSNPN and CDR2 SVGIG (reference sequence). The CDR3 loop spans 14 amino acids. V was cut by 4 bases and J by 0 bases, with 12 bases left in between. The CDR3 loop is CAWISRRANYGYTF. The DNA for the CDR3 is TGTGCCTGGATTTCACGCCGGGCTAACTATGGCTACACCTTC.

This clone has a handful of counts. The J gene is TRBJ1-1, the V gene TRBV6-5; 9 bases are a match to TRBD1. V shed 6 bases and J 4 bases; nucleotides not matched to a gene: 3. This CDR3 has 13 residues. CDR1 is MNHEY and CDR2 is SVGAGI in the germline V gene. The CDR3 nucleotides read TGTGCCAGCAGGTTACAGGGGGCCACTGAAGCTTTCTTT. Protein product: CASRLQGATEAFF.

This chain uses TRBV28 with TRBJ1-2; 7 bases line up with TRBD1. Germline V CDR1 and CDR2: MDHEN, SYDVKM. Germline trimming cut 3 bases from V and 0 bases from J; bases unmatched to any gene: 10. The CDR3 sequence is 17 residues long. The CDR3 region has the DNA TGTGCCAGCAGTTTCTTACCCCCAGGGGGAACTAACTATGGCTACACCTTC. Amino acid sequence: CASSFLPPGGTNYGYTF.

The chain couples TRBV27 to TRBJ2-2; TRBD1 agrees at 12 bases. With V trimmed by 7 bases and J by 7 bases, 7 bases remained unmatched. This CDR3 has 15 residues. In germline, CDR1 is MNHEY, CDR2 SMNVEV (reference sequence). The CDR3 region has the DNA TGTGCCAGCACTAAGGGGACAGGGGGCATCGGGGAGCTGTTTTTT. This encodes CASTKGTGGIGELFF.

The genes are TRBV5-1 and TRBJ2-2; D is undetermined. V lost 3 bases and J 8 bases, leaving 5 bases between the germline ends. The CDR3 has 11 amino acids. The germline gives CDR1 SGHRS, CDR2 YFSETQ. Written as DNA, the CDR3 is TGCGCCAGCAGCTCCCTTGGGGAGCTGTTTTTT. This translates into CASSSLGELFF.

The rearrangement joins TRBV28 to TRBJ1-1; TRBD1 aligns across 8 bases. Per germline, CDR1 MDHEN and CDR2 SYDVKM. Unmatched junction bases numbered 3, after V lost 5 bases and J lost 1 base. The CDR3 is 14 amino acids. The CDR3 here is CASSLGQGNTEAFF. The CDR3, as DNA: TGTGCCAGCAGTCTCGGACAGGGGAACACTGAAGCTTTCTTT.